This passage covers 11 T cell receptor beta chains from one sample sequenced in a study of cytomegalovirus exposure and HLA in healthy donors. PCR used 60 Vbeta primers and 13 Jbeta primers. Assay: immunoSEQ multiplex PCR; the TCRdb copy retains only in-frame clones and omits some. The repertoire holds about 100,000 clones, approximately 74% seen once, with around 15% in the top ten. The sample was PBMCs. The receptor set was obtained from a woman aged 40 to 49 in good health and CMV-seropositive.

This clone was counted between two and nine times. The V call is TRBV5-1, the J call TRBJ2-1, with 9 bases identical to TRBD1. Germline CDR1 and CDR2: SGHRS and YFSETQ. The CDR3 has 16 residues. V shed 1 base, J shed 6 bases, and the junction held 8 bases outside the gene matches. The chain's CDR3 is CASSLMPGQGVNEQFF. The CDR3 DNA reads TGCGCCAGCAGCTTGATGCCGGGACAGGGTGTCAATGAGCAGTTCTTC.

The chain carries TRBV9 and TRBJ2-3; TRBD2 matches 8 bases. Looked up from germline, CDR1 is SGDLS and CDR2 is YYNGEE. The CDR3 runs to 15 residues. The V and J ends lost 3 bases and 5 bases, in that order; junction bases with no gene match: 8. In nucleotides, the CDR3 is TGTGCCAGCAGCGAGCGCGGGGGGTTGATAGATACGCAGTATTTT. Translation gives CASSERGGLIDTQYF.

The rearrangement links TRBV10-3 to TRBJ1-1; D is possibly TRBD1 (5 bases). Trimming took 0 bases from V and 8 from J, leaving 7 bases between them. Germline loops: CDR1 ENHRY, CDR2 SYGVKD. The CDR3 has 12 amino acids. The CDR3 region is CAISESGGEAFF. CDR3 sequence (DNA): TGTGCCATCAGTGAGTCGGGGGGAGAAGCTTTCTTT.

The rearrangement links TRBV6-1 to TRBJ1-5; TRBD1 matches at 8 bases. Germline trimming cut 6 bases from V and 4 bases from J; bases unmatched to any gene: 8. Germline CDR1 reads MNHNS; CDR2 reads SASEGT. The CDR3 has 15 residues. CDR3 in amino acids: CASSYGTGGNQPQHF. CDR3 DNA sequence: TGTGCCAGCAGCTACGGGACAGGTGGGAATCAGCCCCAGCATTTT.

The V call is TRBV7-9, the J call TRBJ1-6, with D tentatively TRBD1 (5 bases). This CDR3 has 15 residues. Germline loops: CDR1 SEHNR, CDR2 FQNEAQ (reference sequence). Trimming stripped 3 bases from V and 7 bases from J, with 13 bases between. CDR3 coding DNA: TGTGCCAGCAGCTTGCAGGGTCAGGGAAATTCACCCCTCCACTTT. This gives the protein CASSLQGQGNSPLHF.

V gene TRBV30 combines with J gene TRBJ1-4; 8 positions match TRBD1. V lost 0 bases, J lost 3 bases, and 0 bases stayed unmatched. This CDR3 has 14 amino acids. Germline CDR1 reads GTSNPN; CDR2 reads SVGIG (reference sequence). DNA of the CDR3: TGTGCCTGGAGTGTACAGGGGGCTAATGAAAAACTGTTTTTT. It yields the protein CAWSVQGANEKLFF.

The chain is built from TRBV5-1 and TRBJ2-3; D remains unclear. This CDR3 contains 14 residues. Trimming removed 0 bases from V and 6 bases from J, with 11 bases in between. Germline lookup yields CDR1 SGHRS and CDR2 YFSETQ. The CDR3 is CASSLGRSRDTQYF. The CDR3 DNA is TGCGCCAGCAGCTTGGGAAGGTCCAGGGATACGCAGTATTTT.

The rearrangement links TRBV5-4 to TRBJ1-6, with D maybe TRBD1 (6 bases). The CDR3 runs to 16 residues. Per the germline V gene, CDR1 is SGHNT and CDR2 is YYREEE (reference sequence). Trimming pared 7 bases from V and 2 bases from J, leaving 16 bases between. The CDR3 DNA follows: TGTGCCAGCCCAGTAGGGCAGGGGACCTATAATTCACCCCTCCACTTT. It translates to CASPVGQGTYNSPLHF. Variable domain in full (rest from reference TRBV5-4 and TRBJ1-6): ETGVTQSPTHLIKTRGQQVTLRCSSQSGHNTVSWYQQALGQGPQFIFQYYREEENGRGNFPPRFSGLQFPNYSSELNVNALELDDSALYLCASPVGQGTYNSPLHFGNGTRLTVT.

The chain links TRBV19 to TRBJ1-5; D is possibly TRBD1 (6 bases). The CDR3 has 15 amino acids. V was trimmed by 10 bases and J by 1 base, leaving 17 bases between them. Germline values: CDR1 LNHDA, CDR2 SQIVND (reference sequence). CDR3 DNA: TGTGCCACCGTCGGGGGGGGCACGAGCAATCAGCCCCAGCATTTT. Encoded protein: CATVGGGTSNQPQHF.

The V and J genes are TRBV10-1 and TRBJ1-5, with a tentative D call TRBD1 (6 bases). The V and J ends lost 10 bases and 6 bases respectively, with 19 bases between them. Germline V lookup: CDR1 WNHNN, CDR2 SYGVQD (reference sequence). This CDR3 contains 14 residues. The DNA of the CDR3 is TGCGCCATTCCGGGGGGCAGGGGCTGTCAGCCCCAGCATTTT. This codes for CAIPGGRGCQPQHF.

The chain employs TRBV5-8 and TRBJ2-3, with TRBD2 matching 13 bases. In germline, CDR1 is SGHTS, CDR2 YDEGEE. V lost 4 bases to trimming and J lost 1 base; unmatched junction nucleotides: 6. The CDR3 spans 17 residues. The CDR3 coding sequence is TGTGCCAGCAGCGCAACCGGGACTAGCGGGGGCACAGATACGCAGTATTTT. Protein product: CASSATGTSGGTDTQYF. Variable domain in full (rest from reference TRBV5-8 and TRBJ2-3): EAGVTQSPTHLIKTRGQQATLRCSPISGHTSVYWYQQALGLGLQFLLWYDEGEERNRGNFPPRFSGRQFPNYSSELNVNALELEDSALYLCASSATGTSGGTDTQYFGPGTRLTVL.